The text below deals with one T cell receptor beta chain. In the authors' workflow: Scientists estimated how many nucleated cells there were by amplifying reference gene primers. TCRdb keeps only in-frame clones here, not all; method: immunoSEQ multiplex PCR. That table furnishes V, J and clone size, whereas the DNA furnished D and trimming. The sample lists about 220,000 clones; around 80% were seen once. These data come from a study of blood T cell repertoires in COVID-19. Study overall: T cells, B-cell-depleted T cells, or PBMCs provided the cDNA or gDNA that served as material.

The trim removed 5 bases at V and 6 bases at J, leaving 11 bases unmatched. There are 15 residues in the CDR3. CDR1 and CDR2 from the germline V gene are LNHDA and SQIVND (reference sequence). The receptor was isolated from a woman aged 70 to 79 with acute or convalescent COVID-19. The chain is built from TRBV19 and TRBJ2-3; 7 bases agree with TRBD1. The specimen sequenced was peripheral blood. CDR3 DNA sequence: TGTGCCAGTAGTCCCAGACAGGGTACGCTGGATACGCAGTATTTT. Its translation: CASSPRQGTLDTQYF.